This TCR beta chain was identified during a study of technical replicates of blood from a few donors. V lost 3 bases and J lost 2; bases outside the gene matches: 2. This CDR3 region has 15 residues. CDR1 is KGHSH, CDR2 LQKENI, per germline. The table came from immunoSEQ multiplex PCR; TCRdb's copy has only in-frame clones and leaves some out. The repertoire holds 40,000 to 60,000 clones, with about 86% as singletons. Sequencing was done on a sample of PBMCs. The clonotype was recovered from a human donor in good health. Some clones in this sample may be carry-over from other donors' samples. This chain uses TRBV18 with TRBJ2-7; TRBD2 matches at 12 bases. The CDR3 DNA reads TGTGCCAGCTCACCCGGACTAGCGGGACCCTACGAGCAGTACTTC. This encodes CASSPGLAGPYEQYF.